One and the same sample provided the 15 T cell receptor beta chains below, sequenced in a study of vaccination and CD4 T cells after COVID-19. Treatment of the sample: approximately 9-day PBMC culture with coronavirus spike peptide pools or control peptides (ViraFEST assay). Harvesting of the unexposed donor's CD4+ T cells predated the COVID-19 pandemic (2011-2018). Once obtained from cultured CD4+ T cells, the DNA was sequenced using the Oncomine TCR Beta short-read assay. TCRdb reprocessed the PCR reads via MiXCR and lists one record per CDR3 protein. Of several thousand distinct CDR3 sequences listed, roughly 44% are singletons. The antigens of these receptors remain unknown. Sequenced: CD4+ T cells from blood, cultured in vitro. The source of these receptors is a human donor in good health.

This CDR3 reads CATSRGYLENTEAFF. DNA of the CDR3: TGTGCCACCAGCAGAGGGTATCTGGAGAACACTGAAGCTTTCTTT. The chain uses TRBV15 and TRBJ1-1, with D unclear. The CDR3 consists of 15 residues. V gave up 1 base and J gave up 1 base, with 10 bases separating them. In germline, CDR1 is LNHNV, CDR2 YYDKDF (reference sequence).

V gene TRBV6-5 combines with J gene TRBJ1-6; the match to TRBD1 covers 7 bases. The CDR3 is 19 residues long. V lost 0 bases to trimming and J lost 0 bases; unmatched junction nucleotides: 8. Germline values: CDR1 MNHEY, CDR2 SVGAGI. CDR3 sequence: CASSYSSAQGISYNSPLHF. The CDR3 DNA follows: TGTGCCAGCAGTTACTCATCGGCACAGGGGATCTCCTATAATTCACCCCTCCACTTT.

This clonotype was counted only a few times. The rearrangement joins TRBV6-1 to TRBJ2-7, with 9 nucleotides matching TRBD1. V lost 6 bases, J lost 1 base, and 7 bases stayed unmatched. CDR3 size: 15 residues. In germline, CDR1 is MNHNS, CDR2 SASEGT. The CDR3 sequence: CASRLTGGRSYEQYF. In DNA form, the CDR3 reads TGTGCCAGCAGGCTAACAGGGGGCCGATCCTACGAGCAGTACTTC.

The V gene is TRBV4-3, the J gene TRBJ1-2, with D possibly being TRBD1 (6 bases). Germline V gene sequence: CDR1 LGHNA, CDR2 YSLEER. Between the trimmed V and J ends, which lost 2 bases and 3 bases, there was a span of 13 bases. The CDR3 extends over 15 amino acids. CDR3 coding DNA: TGCGCCAGCAGCCAACGAAAAGCAGGGGACTATGGCTACACCTTC. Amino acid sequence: CASSQRKAGDYGYTF.

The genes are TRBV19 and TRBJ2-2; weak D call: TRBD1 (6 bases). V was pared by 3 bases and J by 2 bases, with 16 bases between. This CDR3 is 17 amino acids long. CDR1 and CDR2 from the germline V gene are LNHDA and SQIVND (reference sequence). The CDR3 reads CASSIWQGSLNTGELFF. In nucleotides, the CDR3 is TGTGCCAGTAGTATTTGGCAGGGGAGCCTAAACACCGGGGAGCTGTTTTTT.

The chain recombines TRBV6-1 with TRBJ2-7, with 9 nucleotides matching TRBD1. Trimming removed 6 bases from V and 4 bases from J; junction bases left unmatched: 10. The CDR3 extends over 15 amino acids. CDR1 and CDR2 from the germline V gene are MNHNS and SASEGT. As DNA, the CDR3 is TGTGCCAGCAGAATACAGGGGGCACCCCTATACGAGCAGTACTTC. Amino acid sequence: CASRIQGAPLYEQYF.

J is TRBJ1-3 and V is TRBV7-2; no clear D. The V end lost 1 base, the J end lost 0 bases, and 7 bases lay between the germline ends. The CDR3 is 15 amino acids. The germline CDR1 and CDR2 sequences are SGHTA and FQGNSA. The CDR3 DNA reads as TGTGCCAGCAGCTTAGTGGGTAACTCTGGAAACACCATATATTTT. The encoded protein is CASSLVGNSGNTIYF.

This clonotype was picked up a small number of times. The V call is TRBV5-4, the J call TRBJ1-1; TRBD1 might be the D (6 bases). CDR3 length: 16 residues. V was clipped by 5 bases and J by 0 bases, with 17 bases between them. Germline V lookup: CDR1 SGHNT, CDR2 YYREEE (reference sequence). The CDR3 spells CASRPTGNQMNTEAFF. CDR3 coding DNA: TGTGCCAGCAGACCTACAGGGAACCAAATGAACACTGAAGCTTTCTTT.

The CDR3 region is CASSVGTGGNSPLHF. The CDR3 region has the DNA TGTGCCAGCAGCGTCGGGACAGGGGGTAATTCACCCCTCCACTTT. The chain combines TRBV11-2 with TRBJ1-6; TRBD1 aligns across 11 bases. The germline V gene has CDR1 SGHAT and CDR2 FQNNGV. V trimming: 5 bases; J trimming: 6 bases; junction bases outside the gene matches: 3. This CDR3 is 15 amino acids long.

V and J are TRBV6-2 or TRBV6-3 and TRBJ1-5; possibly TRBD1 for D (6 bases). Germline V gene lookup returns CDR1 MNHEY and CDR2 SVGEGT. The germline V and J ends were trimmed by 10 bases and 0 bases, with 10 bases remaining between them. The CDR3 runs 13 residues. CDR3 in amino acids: CAISGDSNQPQHF. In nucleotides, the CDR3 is TGTGCCATCTCAGGGGATAGCAATCAGCCCCAGCATTTT.

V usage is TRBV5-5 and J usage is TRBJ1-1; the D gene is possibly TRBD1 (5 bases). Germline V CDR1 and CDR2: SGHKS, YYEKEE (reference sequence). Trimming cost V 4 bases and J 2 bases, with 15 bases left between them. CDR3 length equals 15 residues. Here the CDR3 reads CASSPSGTANTEAFF. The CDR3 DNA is TGTGCCAGCAGCCCCTCCGGGACGGCCAACACTGAAGCTTTCTTT.

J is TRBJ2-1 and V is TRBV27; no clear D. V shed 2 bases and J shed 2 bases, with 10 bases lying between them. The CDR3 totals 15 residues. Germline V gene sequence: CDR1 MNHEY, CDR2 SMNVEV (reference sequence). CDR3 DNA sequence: TGTGCCAGCAGTTTACAGTCGGACGCCTACAATGAGCAGTTCTTC. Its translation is CASSLQSDAYNEQFF.

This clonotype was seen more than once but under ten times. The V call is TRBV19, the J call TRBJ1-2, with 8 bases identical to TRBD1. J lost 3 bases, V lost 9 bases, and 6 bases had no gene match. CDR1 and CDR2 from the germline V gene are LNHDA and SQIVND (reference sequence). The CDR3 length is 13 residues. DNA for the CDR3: TGTGCCAGCCGTAACAGGGGGGACTATGGCTACACCTTC. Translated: CASRNRGDYGYTF.

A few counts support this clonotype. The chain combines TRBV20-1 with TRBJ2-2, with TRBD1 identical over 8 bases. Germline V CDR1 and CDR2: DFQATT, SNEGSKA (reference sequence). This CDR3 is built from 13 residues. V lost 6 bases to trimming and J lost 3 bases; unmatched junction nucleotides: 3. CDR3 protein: CSAATGDTGELFF. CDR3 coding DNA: TGCAGTGCGGCGACAGGGGACACCGGGGAGCTGTTTTTT.

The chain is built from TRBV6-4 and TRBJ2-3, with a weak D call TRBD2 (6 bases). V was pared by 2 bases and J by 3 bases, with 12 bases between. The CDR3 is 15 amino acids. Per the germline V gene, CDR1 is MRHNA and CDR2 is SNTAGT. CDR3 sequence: CASSDVWTTTDTQYF. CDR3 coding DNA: TGTGCCAGCAGTGACGTGTGGACTACGACAGATACGCAGTATTTT.